These 32 T cell receptor beta chains share one sample of origin, sequenced in a study of T cells in localized non-small cell lung cancer. The data were produced by immunoSEQ multiplex PCR, yet TCRdb's version contains in-frame clones alone and is incomplete. The sample yields 100,000 to 150,000 clones, roughly 90% seen once. The specimen comprised peripheral blood, sampled before any cancer treatment. The source is a female donor at least 60 years old with stage I lung adenocarcinoma.

The gene calls are TRBV7-9 and TRBJ1-3; D gene unclear. CDR1 and CDR2 (germline): SEHNR, FQNEAQ (reference sequence). Trimming removed 1 base at V and 6 bases at J, with 13 bases between. The CDR3 runs 15 residues. CDR3 DNA: TGTGCCAGCAGCTTAGGGATCGCTGACATAAACACCATATATTTT. Its protein is CASSLGIADINTIYF.

The chain is built from TRBV29-1 and TRBJ1-2, with D unclear. The CDR3 spans 10 residues. Germline V gene sequence: CDR1 SQVTM, CDR2 ANQGSEA. Trimming shortened V by 3 bases and J by 6 bases, and 5 bases separated the two germline ends. The CDR3: CSVESDGYTF. DNA of the CDR3: TGCAGCGTTGAGAGCGATGGCTACACCTTC.

The gene calls are TRBV28 and TRBJ1-1; D ambiguous. CDR3 size: 17 residues. V shed 4 bases and J shed 0 bases, with 18 bases lying between them. The germline V gene encodes CDR1 MDHEN and CDR2 SYDVKM. The chain's CDR3 is CASSSPVGRLMNTEAFF. For the CDR3, the DNA is TGTGCCAGCAGTTCGCCTGTAGGCCGGCTAATGAACACTGAAGCTTTCTTT.

The chain combines TRBV5-1 with TRBJ2-1, with D possibly being TRBD2 (6 bases). The CDR3 runs 16 residues. Germline V gives CDR1 SGHRS, CDR2 YFSETQ. With 1 base removed from V and 0 bases from J, the gap between germline ends came to 11 bases. In DNA form, the CDR3 reads TGCGCCAGCAGCTTGACTAGCTCGGGCTCCTACAATGAGCAGTTCTTC. Translating gives CASSLTSSGSYNEQFF. Filled out from reference TRBV5-1 and TRBJ2-1, the complete variable domain reads KAGVTQTPRYLIKTRGQQVTLSCSPISGHRSVSWYQQTPGQGLQFLFEYFSETQRNKGNFPGRFSGRQFSNSRSEMNVSTLELGDSALYLCASSLTSSGSYNEQFFGPGTRLTVL.

This clone appeared once. The chain recombines TRBV9 with TRBJ2-5; D ambiguous. CDR1 is SGDLS and CDR2 is YYNGEE in the germline V gene. V was cut by 4 bases and J by 5 bases, with 15 bases left in between. The CDR3 sequence is 14 residues long. The CDR3 sequence: CASSPGSYRETQYF. CDR3 coding DNA: TGTGCCAGCAGCCCTGGTTCGTACCGGGAGACCCAGTACTTC.

The genes are TRBV27 and TRBJ2-7, with 7 nucleotides matching TRBD2. The CDR3 covers 16 residues. CDR1 MNHEY and CDR2 SMNVEV come from the germline V gene (reference sequence). Losses at the gene ends were 2 bases for V and 1 base for J; bases not matched to a gene: 8. The CDR3 sequence is CASSLRRKGGSYEQYF. The CDR3 DNA sequence: TGTGCCAGCAGTTTAAGAAGAAAGGGAGGGTCCTACGAGCAGTACTTC.

The chain links TRBV30 to TRBJ1-1; D is possibly TRBD1 (6 bases). CDR1 and CDR2 (germline): GTSNPN, SVGIG (reference sequence). This CDR3 comprises 14 residues. V was shortened by 0 bases and J by 4 bases, with 12 bases between the two germline ends. CDR3 in DNA: TGTGCCTGGAGTGTAACACAGGGTTCCACTGAAGCTTTCTTT. This sequence encodes CAWSVTQGSTEAFF.

J is TRBJ2-1 and V is TRBV7-2; maybe TRBD2 (5 bases). Trimming took off 6 bases at V and 8 bases at J, with 20 bases between the two ends. CDR3 size: 15 residues. CDR1 is SGHTA and CDR2 is FQGNSA in the germline V gene. This chain's CDR3 is CASSRRLATWDEQFF. CDR3 sequence (DNA): TGTGCCAGCAGTCGAAGGCTAGCCACCTGGGATGAGCAGTTCTTC.

The chain links TRBV30 to TRBJ1-2, with a weak D call TRBD1 (5 bases). The CDR3 runs to 12 residues. Germline V gene lookup returns CDR1 GTSNPN and CDR2 SVGIG (reference sequence). The ends were cut back, 8 bases at V and 4 bases at J, with 14 bases in the middle. CDR3 amino acids: CANSRVGYGYTF. In nucleotides, the CDR3 is TGTGCCAATTCCAGGGTCGGCTATGGCTACACCTTC.

The V and J genes are TRBV28 and TRBJ1-5; unclear D gene. This CDR3 has 11 amino acids. Trimming left V 5 bases short and J 5 bases short, with 4 bases between. In germline, CDR1 is MDHEN, CDR2 SYDVKM. The CDR3 loop is CASSRYQPQHF. The CDR3 DNA reads as TGTGCCAGCAGTCGGTATCAGCCCCAGCATTTT.

This clone was picked up one time. The V call is TRBV10-2, the J call TRBJ2-2; the D is unclear. Germline CDR1 reads WSHSY; CDR2 reads SAAADI. V lost 3 bases and J lost 2, with 7 bases in between. This CDR3 has 14 amino acids. The CDR3: CASSERLNTGELFF. Here the CDR3 DNA reads TGCGCCAGCAGTGAACGTCTCAACACCGGGGAGCTGTTTTTT.

Worth noting for this clone: The junction differs from germline at one of its ends, possibly a read error. This rearrangement joins TRBV4-1 to TRBJ1-5; possibly TRBD1 for D (6 bases). Germline V gene data show CDR1 as MGHRA and CDR2 as YSYEKL. The CDR3 loop spans 15 amino acids. The CDR3 DNA follows: TGCGCCATCAGCCAAGAATACAGGGAGACCTCCCCCCAGCATTTT. This sequence encodes CAISQEYRETSPQHF.

This chain links TRBV2 with TRBJ2-5; no firm D call. The V gene's germline CDR1 is SNHLY and CDR2 FYNNEI. V lost 2 bases and J 6 bases, leaving 10 bases between the germline ends. The CDR3 is 13 residues long. The CDR3 loop reads CASSESLGKTQYF. For the CDR3, the DNA is TGTGCCAGCAGTGAATCGTTGGGAAAGACCCAGTACTTC.

The gene calls are TRBV2 and TRBJ2-7; possible D gene TRBD1, 6 bases. The CDR3 runs 13 residues. Germline CDR1 SNHLY, CDR2 FYNNEI. V dropped 6 bases and J dropped 3 bases, with 12 bases sitting between them. The CDR3 coding sequence is TGTGCCAGCAGGGGGGCAGGTGTCTACGAGCAGTACTTC. This gives the protein CASRGAGVYEQYF.

The chain employs TRBV6-6 and TRBJ1-1; 10 nucleotides line up with TRBD1. From germline, CDR1 is MNHNY and CDR2 SVGAGI (reference sequence). This CDR3 comprises 15 residues. V lost 5 bases, J lost 3 bases, and 6 bases stayed unmatched. The CDR3 DNA reads TGTGCCAGCAGTGAGACAGGGGGCGGTTACACTGAAGCTTTCTTT. Translation: CASSETGGGYTEAFF.

The gene calls are TRBV6-1 and TRBJ2-2; maybe TRBD2 (6 bases). V was pared by 8 bases and J by 0 bases, with 13 bases between. Germline values: CDR1 MNHNS, CDR2 SASEGT. The CDR3 spans 15 residues. This chain's CDR3 is CASPSGPANTGELFF. The CDR3 DNA sequence: TGTGCCAGCCCCAGCGGGCCTGCGAACACCGGGGAGCTGTTTTTT.

The V call is TRBV14, the J call TRBJ2-1; 8 nucleotides agree with TRBD2. Trimming cost V 4 bases and J 4 bases; bases outside gene matches: 9. Germline V gene lookup returns CDR1 SGHDN and CDR2 FVKESK. The length of the CDR3 is 16 residues. The CDR3 protein is CASSRGTSGAYNEQFF. Here the CDR3 DNA reads TGTGCCAGCAGCCGAGGAACTAGCGGAGCTTACAATGAGCAGTTCTTC.

The chain combines TRBV28 with TRBJ1-1; TRBD1 is a possible D gene (6 bases). Germline CDR1 is MDHEN and CDR2 is SYDVKM. The CDR3 consists of 13 residues. V lost 5 bases and J 10 bases, leaving 17 bases between the germline ends. The CDR3 sequence is CASSAEQGRSAFF. The CDR3 bases are TGTGCCAGCAGTGCCGAACAGGGTAGGTCAGCTTTCTTT.

This clone was detected only once. This chain connects TRBV7-8 to TRBJ2-1, with TRBD2 identical over 13 bases. Germline V gene sequence: CDR1 SGHVS, CDR2 FQNEAQ. Trimming at V came to 4 bases and at J to 9 bases, leaving 9 bases not matched to a gene. This CDR3 region has 16 residues. CDR3 nucleotides: TGTGCCAGCAGCTCCAACAGTGGGACTAGCGGGACTGAGCAGTTCTTC. It codes for CASSSNSGTSGTEQFF. The complete variable domain, with remaining parts taken from reference TRBV7-8 and TRBJ2-1, reads GAGVSQSPRYKVAKRGQDVALRCDPISGHVSLFWYQQALGQGPEFLTYFQNEAQLDKSGLPSDRFFAERPEGSVSTLKIQRTQQEDSAVYLCASSSNSGTSGTEQFFGPGTRLTVL.

The chain has TRBV13 and TRBJ2-3; no clear D. The length of the CDR3 is 14 residues. The germline CDR1 and CDR2 sequences are PRHDT and FYEKMQ (reference sequence). Trimming left V 6 bases short and J 1 base short, with 11 bases between. As DNA, the CDR3 is TGTGCCAGCAGTACCAGTCAGCGCACAGATACGCAGTATTTT. Translated, it gives CASSTSQRTDTQYF.

The rearrangement links TRBV7-2 to TRBJ1-4; 8 positions match TRBD1. Trimming removed 3 bases from V and 7 bases from J; junction bases left unmatched: 10. CDR1 SGHTA and CDR2 FQGNSA come from the germline V gene. The CDR3 totals 16 residues. Here the CDR3 reads CASSFIVGQGSEKLFF. The CDR3 DNA is TGTGCCAGCAGCTTTATCGTTGGACAGGGTAGTGAAAAACTGTTTTTT.

This clone was counted a single time. The chain couples TRBV4-1 to TRBJ1-1, with TRBD1 matching over 7 bases. Germline V gene lookup returns CDR1 MGHRA and CDR2 YSYEKL. This CDR3 contains 16 residues. The V and J ends lost 3 bases and 3 bases, in that order; junction bases with no gene match: 10. CDR3 sequence: CASSHYTGVGDTEAFF. For the CDR3, the DNA is TGCGCCAGCAGCCATTATACAGGGGTGGGTGACACTGAAGCTTTCTTT.

The gene calls are TRBV5-1 and TRBJ2-5; D may be TRBD2 (6 bases). The germline V gene encodes CDR1 SGHRS and CDR2 YFSETQ. The length of the CDR3 is 14 residues. With 1 base removed from V and 2 bases from J, the gap between germline ends came to 9 bases. The chain's CDR3 is CASSLKGTQETQYF. The CDR3 DNA reads as TGCGCCAGCAGCTTGAAAGGGACTCAAGAGACCCAGTACTTC.

This clone has only one observation. This chain connects TRBV7-2 to TRBJ2-5; 7 bases align to TRBD2. Germline CDR1 and CDR2: SGHTA and FQGNSA. J gave up 5 bases and V 3 bases, and 18 bases lay outside the gene matches. CDR3 length: 18 amino acids. The CDR3 protein is CASSLLAGVRSGRETQYF. The CDR3 bases are TGTGCCAGCAGCTTGTTGGCGGGAGTTCGATCGGGGCGGGAGACCCAGTACTTC.

The chain recombines TRBV28 with TRBJ2-7; 7 bases are shared with TRBD1. V lost 7 bases, J lost 2 bases, and 8 bases stayed unmatched. This CDR3 has 14 residues. The germline CDR1 and CDR2 sequences are MDHEN and SYDVKM. CDR3: CASTDRASPYEQYF. As DNA, the CDR3 is TGTGCCAGCACCGACAGGGCATCCCCCTACGAGCAGTACTTC.

This clone showed up just a few times. The gene calls are TRBV30 and TRBJ1-1; no definite D call. Germline V gives CDR1 GTSNPN, CDR2 SVGIG (reference sequence). The CDR3 has 12 residues. V was clipped by 3 bases and J by 8 bases, with 13 bases between them. Here the CDR3 DNA reads TGTGCCTGGAGCCAGGCCCATCCAGAAGCTTTCTTT. It is translated as CAWSQAHPEAFF.

The CDR3 DNA is TGTGCCAGCAGCTTCACCCCGACGAGCGCTGGAAACACCATATATTTT. Translation: CASSFTPTSAGNTIYF. J is TRBJ1-3 and V is TRBV7-9; D is ambiguous. This CDR3 has 16 amino acids. The V gene lost 3 bases and the J gene lost 2 bases, with 14 bases spanning the gap. Germline CDR1 is SEHNR and CDR2 is FQNEAQ (reference sequence). Drawing the rest from reference TRBV7-9 and TRBJ1-3, the complete variable domain is DTGVSQNPRHKITKRGQNVTFRCDPISEHNRLYWYRQTLGQGPEFLTYFQNEAQLEKSRLLSDRFSAERPKGSFSTLEIQRTEQGDSAMYLCASSFTPTSAGNTIYFGEGSWLTVV.

The rearrangement uses TRBV11-2 and TRBJ2-5; D possibly corresponds to TRBD1 (5 bases). V shed 2 bases and J shed 1 base, with 11 bases lying between them. Germline CDR1 is SGHAT and CDR2 is FQNNGV. The CDR3 is 15 amino acids. CDR3 bases: TGTGCCAGCAGCTTATTAGGGGCCCCCCAAGAGACCCAGTACTTC. Its translation is CASSLLGAPQETQYF. The full variable domain, rest sourced from reference TRBV11-2 and TRBJ2-5, is EAGVAQSPRYKIIEKRQSVAFWCNPISGHATLYWYQQILGQGPKLLIQFQNNGVVDDSQLPKDRFSAERLKGVDSTLKIQPAKLEDSAVYLCASSLLGAPQETQYFGPGTRLLVL.

The CDR3 region has the DNA TGCGCCAGCAGGACGGGCGGGGGCGGCCCCACAGATACGCAGTATTTT. Translating it yields CASRTGGGGPTDTQYF. This sequence joins TRBV5-1 and TRBJ2-3; a possible D gene is TRBD2 (7 bases). V gave up 5 bases and J gave up 2 bases, with 18 bases separating them. The CDR3 length is 16 residues. Germline V gives CDR1 SGHRS, CDR2 YFSETQ.

This rearrangement joins TRBV29-1 to TRBJ2-7, with 13 bases fitting TRBD2. The CDR3 spans 14 residues. V was clipped by 8 bases and J by 0 bases; unmatched bases: 4. Germline V gene lookup returns CDR1 SQVTM and CDR2 ANQGSEA. The CDR3 loop is CSFGTSGNSYEQYF. The CDR3 nucleotides are TGCAGCTTTGGGACTAGCGGGAACTCCTACGAGCAGTACTTC.

The chain combines TRBV7-2 with TRBJ1-5; no clear D. This CDR3 has 15 residues. Germline loops: CDR1 SGHTA, CDR2 FQGNSA. The V end was cut by 1 base, the J end by 2 bases, with 9 bases between. CDR3 protein: CASSLEAERNQPQHF. The CDR3 DNA follows: TGTGCCAGCAGCTTAGAGGCAGAACGCAATCAGCCCCAGCATTTT.

The V and J genes are TRBV7-9 and TRBJ2-3; the match to TRBD2 covers 10 bases. Germline CDR1 is SEHNR and CDR2 is FQNEAQ (reference sequence). The CDR3 covers 18 residues. V lost 1 base to trimming and J lost 1 base; unmatched junction nucleotides: 8. The CDR3, as DNA: TGTGCCAGCAGCTTAGTTACTGGGACTAGCGTCCGCACAGATACGCAGTATTTT. It specifies CASSLVTGTSVRTDTQYF. The variable domain in full, with the rest retrieved from reference TRBV7-9 and TRBJ2-3, is DTGVSQNPRHKITKRGQNVTFRCDPISEHNRLYWYRQTLGQGPEFLTYFQNEAQLEKSRLLSDRFSAERPKGSFSTLEIQRTEQGDSAMYLCASSLVTGTSVRTDTQYFGPGTRLTVL.